This T cell receptor beta chain stems from a study of blood T cell repertoires in COVID-19. V dropped 6 bases and J dropped 4 bases, with 12 bases sitting between them. The CDR3 spans 14 residues. Per the germline V gene, CDR1 is MDHEN and CDR2 is SYDVKM. Using immunoSEQ multiplex PCR, the repertoire was profiled, and TCRdb retains in-frame clones only, with some absent. The sample includes 400,000 to 550,000 clones, approximately 90% seen only once; the top ten take over 4%. The TCR sequence derives from a woman aged 30 to 39 with acute or convalescent COVID-19. V usage is TRBV28 and J usage is TRBJ2-2; D possibly corresponds to TRBD2 (7 bases). The sample taken for sequencing was peripheral blood. The CDR3 DNA reads TGTGCCAGCAGCGCCGGGGGGCTCACCGGGGAGCTGTTTTTT. This gives the protein CASSAGGLTGELFF.